What follows are 11 T cell receptor beta chains derived from one specimen sequenced in a study of blood T cell dynamics during melanoma immunotherapy (dated by TCRdb to about 2020). The time point label for this specimen denotes: pre-treatment baseline. The library was produced with the immunoSEQ multiplex PCR assay. TCRdb mirrors the immuneACCESS table, restricted to in-frame sequences. Some clones are absent from its copies; in checked studies, under half trace to an unresolved V gene, and the reason for the others is unknown. The sample table shows 6,000 to 8,000 clones, and about 86% are seen once. The biggest ten clones account for 16% of the sample. The material sequenced was blood, taken from a patient treated with checkpoint blockade. The receptors come from a human donor with melanoma.

The rearrangement links TRBV29-1 to TRBJ2-7, with unresolved D. The CDR3 contains 14 residues. CDR1 and CDR2 from the germline V gene are SQVTM and ANQGSEA. The V end was cut by 2 bases, the J end by 7 bases, with 18 bases between. The CDR3: CSVEIRRVDGEQYF. In DNA form, the CDR3 reads TGCAGCGTTGAAATACGAAGAGTAGATGGAGAGCAGTACTTC.

The CDR3: CASADLGAGMSYEQYF. The CDR3 nucleotides are TGTGCCAGCGCGGACCTCGGTGCGGGGATGTCCTACGAGCAGTACTTC. The V call is TRBV5-6, the J call TRBJ2-7; possibly TRBD2 for D (6 bases). The length of the CDR3 is 16 residues. Deletions cut 7 bases from V and 1 base from J, with 21 bases between. CDR1 is SGHDT, CDR2 YYEEEE, per germline.

The chain carries TRBV7-9 and TRBJ1-2; no firm D call. Germline assignment: CDR1 SEHNR and CDR2 FQNEAQ (reference sequence). CDR3 length: 11 amino acids. V was cut by 5 bases and J by 8 bases, with 9 bases left in between. Here the CDR3 reads CASSPRRGYTF. The CDR3 bases are TGTGCCAGCAGCCCACGACGGGGCTACACCTTC.

There are a few counts of this clone. The chain is built from TRBV10-3 and TRBJ1-5; D gene unclear. This CDR3 comprises 17 residues. The V gene's germline CDR1 is ENHRY and CDR2 SYGVKD. The V end was cut by 0 bases, the J end by 0 bases, with 12 bases between. CDR3 nucleotides: TGTGCCATCAGTGAGTCTGTCCCCGTAGATAGCAATCAGCCCCAGCATTTT. Translating gives CAISESVPVDSNQPQHF.

This chain connects TRBV6-1 to TRBJ2-1; perhaps TRBD2 as D (7 bases). Trimming removed 2 bases from V and 7 bases from J, with 18 bases in between. CDR1 and CDR2 from the germline V gene are MNHNS and SASEGT. CDR3 length equals 16 residues. The CDR3 sequence: CASSEIWGGEGNEQFF. CDR3 sequence (DNA): TGTGCCAGCAGTGAAATTTGGGGGGGCGAAGGAAATGAGCAGTTCTTC.

The chain's CDR3 is CASSGDSPYTEAFF. The CDR3 DNA reads as TGTGCCAGCAGCGGGGACAGCCCCTACACTGAAGCTTTCTTT. This chain connects TRBV11-1 to TRBJ1-1; 7 positions match TRBD1. Germline V gene data show CDR1 as SGHAT and CDR2 as FQDESV (reference sequence). The CDR3 has 14 residues. The junction had 6 bases not matched to a gene; V was cut back by 5 bases and J by 3 bases.

CDR3 amino acids: CASSSAGENTGELFF. The CDR3 bases are TGTGCCAGCAGCTCAGCGGGAGAAAACACCGGGGAGCTGTTTTTT. The chain carries TRBV5-4 and TRBJ2-2, with 8 bases identical to TRBD2. Germline-derived CDR1 and CDR2 are SGHNT and YYREEE (reference sequence). This CDR3 contains 15 residues. V lost 3 bases to trimming and J lost 2 bases; unmatched junction nucleotides: 3.

The CDR3 nucleotides read TGCGCCAGCAGCCAGGCAACGATCTTGACTAATGAAAAACTGTTTTTT. Its protein is CASSQATILTNEKLFF. V usage is TRBV4-1 and J usage is TRBJ1-4; D gene unclear. This CDR3 region has 16 residues. Per the germline V gene, CDR1 is MGHRA and CDR2 is YSYEKL. The V end was cut by 3 bases, the J end by 2 bases, with 13 bases between.

The J gene is TRBJ2-3, the V gene TRBV18; weak D call: TRBD1 (6 bases). This CDR3 has 17 amino acids. Trimming left V 2 bases short and J 1 base short, with 16 bases between. The germline V gene has CDR1 KGHSH and CDR2 LQKENI. CDR3: CASSPRTGAGGTDTQYF. The CDR3, as DNA: TGTGCCAGCTCACCAAGGACGGGCGCAGGGGGCACAGATACGCAGTATTTT.

The chain combines TRBV7-2 with TRBJ2-2, with TRBD1 matching over 8 bases. Germline CDR1 reads SGHTA; CDR2 reads FQGNSA. This CDR3 comprises 14 residues. J was trimmed by 6 bases and V by 3 bases; bases with no gene match: 3. CDR3 coding DNA: TGTGCCAGCAGCTTCATACAGGGGGCCGGGGAGCTGTTTTTT. Translation: CASSFIQGAGELFF. The entire variable domain, with the rest obtained from reference TRBV7-2 and TRBJ2-2, is as follows: GAGVSQSPSNKVTEKGKDVELRCDPISGHTALYWYRQSLGQGLEFLIYFQGNSAPDKSGLPSDRFSAERTGGSVSTLTIQRTQQEDSAVYLCASSFIQGAGELFFGEGSRLTVL.

This clone was seen a handful of times. The junction departs from the called germline gene at one end, perhaps through a read error. This chain connects TRBV30 to TRBJ2-7; 7 bases match TRBD2. Germline V gives CDR1 GTSNPN, CDR2 SVGIG (reference sequence). The CDR3 contains 13 residues. The CDR3 DNA reads TGTGCCGGGAGGGCTAGCGGAAACTACGAGCAGTACTTC. As protein: CAGRASGNYEQYF.